The 25 T cell receptor beta chains presented below share a single source sample, sequenced in a study of immune characterization of retroperitoneal liposarcoma. Each CDR3 protein is one row after TCRdb ran MiXCR on the PCR reads. Of about 10,000 distinct CDR3 sequences listed, under 30% were seen once; the top ten hold approximately 20%. The sample taken for sequencing was blood. Source of these receptors: a male donor with retroperitoneal liposarcoma.

This clonotype was seen repeatedly, ten times or more. J is TRBJ2-5 and V is TRBV6-1; possibly TRBD2 for D (5 bases). The germline CDR1 and CDR2 sequences are MNHNS and SASEGT. CDR3 length: 14 residues. V dropped 5 bases and J dropped 7 bases, with 17 bases sitting between them. CDR3 nucleotide sequence: TGTGCCAGCAGTCAACCGGGGTACCCTGTGACCCAGTACTTC. Translated, it gives CASSQPGYPVTQYF.

V and J are TRBV12-3 or TRBV12-4 and TRBJ2-2; D gene unclear. V shed 5 bases and J shed 2 bases, with 6 bases lying between them. The CDR3 consists of 13 residues. CDR3 residues: CASSRSNTGELFF. CDR3 nucleotides: TGTGCCAGCAGTCGATCCAACACCGGGGAGCTGTTTTTT.

This clonotype was recorded at least ten times. V gene TRBV6-1 combines with J gene TRBJ2-1; 12 bases line up with TRBD2. The J call may be faulty, since TRBJ2-7 better matches the DNA end. CDR3 length: 13 amino acids. Germline CDR1 MNHNS, CDR2 SASEGT. CDR3 DNA sequence: TGTGCCAGCAGTGGGGGGACTAGCGGGGAGCAGTACGTC. Translation gives CASSGGTSGEQYV.

This clonotype was recorded many times. The rearrangement joins TRBV7-2 to TRBJ2-1, with D tentatively TRBD1 (6 bases). Trimming cost V 2 bases and J 1 base, with 18 bases left between them. This CDR3 has 18 residues. Germline V gives CDR1 SGHTA, CDR2 FQGNSA. CDR3 sequence reads: CASSLRRVTGLSYNEQFF. CDR3 bases: TGTGCCAGCAGCTTACGCCGGGTTACAGGGCTATCCTACAATGAGCAGTTCTTC.

The table lists this clonotype with many counts. This sequence joins TRBV6-1 and TRBJ2-1; 8 bases are shared with TRBD2. Germline V lookup: CDR1 MNHNS, CDR2 SASEGT. Losses at the gene ends were 4 bases for V and 4 bases for J; bases not matched to a gene: 18. The CDR3 has 19 amino acids. The DNA for the CDR3 is TGTGCCAGCAGTGGTCCGGGACTAGAGTGGGGACTACCTTACAATGAGCAGTTCTTC. It yields the protein CASSGPGLEWGLPYNEQFF.

This clonotype was counted once. The chain uses TRBV3-1 and TRBJ1-1, with 8 bases that match TRBD1. Germline CDR1 LGHDT, CDR2 YNNKEL (reference sequence). J was trimmed by 10 bases and V by 1 base; bases with no gene match: 11. The CDR3 extends over 15 amino acids. The CDR3 DNA reads as TGTGCCAGCAGCCAAGGGTCTGACAGGGGAACGAGAGCTTTCTTT. Translating it yields CASSQGSDRGTRAFF. Looking up the rest from reference TRBV3-1 and TRBJ1-1 gives the full variable domain: DTAVSQTPKYLVTQMGNDKSIKCEQNLGHDTMYWYKQDSKKFLKIMFSYNNKELIINETVPNRFSPKSPDKAHLNLHINSLELGDSAVYFCASSQGSDRGTRAFFGQGTRLTVV.

The rearrangement links TRBV10-3 to TRBJ2-5; TRBD1 aligns across 7 bases. Trimming removed 4 bases from V and 11 bases from J; junction bases left unmatched: 13. Looked up from germline, CDR1 is ENHRY and CDR2 is SYGVKD. The CDR3 runs to 14 residues. The CDR3, as DNA: TGTGCCATCAGTGGAAGACAGGGCAGAAATGAGCAGTACTTC. This sequence encodes CAISGRQGRNEQYF.

Relative to its sample, this clonotype is medium-sized. Just one base apart from a much larger clone, this may be a read error. The chain links TRBV10-2 to TRBJ2-1, with D hard to call. The end of the DNA is better explained by TRBJ2-7, so the J call may be wrong. The CDR3 is 15 residues long. The germline V gene has CDR1 WSHSY and CDR2 SAAADI. CDR3 nucleotide sequence: TGCGCCAGCAGTGACGGGCTACGCATCTACAATGAGCAGTACTTC. Protein sequence: CASSDGLRIYNEQYF.

This clonotype turned up a few times. The chain recombines TRBV7-6 with TRBJ2-2; 9 positions match TRBD1. The CDR3 length is 16 residues. V shed 3 bases and J 0 bases; nucleotides not matched to a gene: 2. CDR1 and CDR2 (germline): SGHVS, FNYEAQ. The CDR3 reads CASSLGQGPNTGELFF. DNA of the CDR3: TGTGCCAGCAGCTTGGGACAGGGCCCGAACACCGGGGAGCTGTTTTTT.

This chain links TRBV12-3 or TRBV12-4 with TRBJ2-3; 13 nucleotides align to TRBD2. With 5 bases clipped from V and 2 bases from J, the junction kept 4 bases outside the gene matches. The CDR3 sequence is 16 residues long. CDR3 sequence reads: CASSTTSGGATDTQYF. The DNA for the CDR3 is TGTGCCAGCAGTACTACTAGCGGGGGGGCCACAGATACGCAGTATTTT.

In its sample, this clonotype was seen many times. The chain employs TRBV6-1 and TRBJ2-7, with 10 bases lining up with TRBD1. V lost 1 base and J lost 0; bases outside the gene matches: 0. CDR1 and CDR2 (germline): MNHNS, SASEGT. The CDR3 extends over 15 amino acids. This chain's CDR3 is CASSEGTGGSYEQYV. In DNA form, the CDR3 reads TGTGCCAGCAGTGAAGGGACAGGGGGCTCCTACGAGCAGTACGTC.

The V and J genes are TRBV11-3 and TRBJ2-5; D call uncertain. Germline-derived CDR1 and CDR2 are SGHNT and YENEEA. The CDR3 loop spans 16 amino acids. Trimming pared 1 base from V and 1 base from J, leaving 13 bases between. Here the CDR3 reads CASSLGQAGPQETQYF. The CDR3, as DNA: TGTGCCAGCAGCTTAGGCCAGGCTGGCCCCCAAGAGACCCAGTACTTC. Combining the CDR3 with reference TRBV11-3 and TRBJ2-5 gives the whole variable domain EAGVVQSPRYKIIEKKQPVAFWCNPISGHNTLYWYLQNLGQGPELLIRYENEEAVDDSQLPKDRFSAERLKGVDSTLKIQPAELGDSAVYLCASSLGQAGPQETQYFGPGTRLLVL.

The chain employs TRBV11-1 and TRBJ2-2; maybe TRBD1 (6 bases). The CDR3 totals 15 residues. Germline assignment: CDR1 SGHAT and CDR2 FQDESV (reference sequence). V lost 2 bases and J 4 bases, leaving 11 bases between the germline ends. Here the CDR3 reads CASSLKPRGTGELFF. The CDR3 nucleotides read TGTGCCAGCAGCTTAAAGCCCAGGGGCACCGGGGAGCTGTTTTTT.

This clonotype is deemed medium-sized (0.01 to 0.1%). The V call is TRBV6-1, the J call TRBJ2-2; D is unresolved. V lost 4 bases and J lost 1, with 4 bases in between. The V gene's germline CDR1 is MNHNS and CDR2 SASEGT. This CDR3 is 13 amino acids long. CDR3 bases: TGTGCCAGCAGTGCGGGGAACACCGGGGAGCTGTTTTTT. Its protein product is CASSAGNTGELFF.

This clonotype was counted a few times. This chain joins TRBV6-1 and TRBJ2-1, with 10 bases that match TRBD2. V was pared by 6 bases and J by 0 bases, with 8 bases of the junction left unmatched. The CDR3 has 17 residues. The germline V gene has CDR1 MNHNS and CDR2 SASEGT. This chain's CDR3 is CASRRGLATTSYNEQFF. The DNA for the CDR3 is TGTGCCAGCAGGAGGGGACTAGCGACTACCTCCTACAATGAGCAGTTCTTC.

A few counts support this clonotype. The chain links TRBV4-3 to TRBJ1-4, with D maybe TRBD1 (6 bases). Germline CDR1 is LGHNA and CDR2 is YSLEER. Trimming removed 5 bases at V and 12 bases at J, with 10 bases between. The CDR3 consists of 11 residues. The CDR3 DNA follows: TGCGCCAGCAGCTCGACAGGTGAACTGTTTTTT. The encoded protein is CASSSTGELFF.

Relative to its sample, this clonotype is medium-sized. The chain employs TRBV11-2 and TRBJ2-1, with D unclear. There are 13 residues in the CDR3. Looked up from germline, CDR1 is SGHAT and CDR2 is FQNNGV. Trimming shortened V by 3 bases and J by 10 bases, and 13 bases separated the two germline ends. CDR3 amino acids: CASSFNTNYEQFF. For the CDR3, the DNA is TGTGCCAGCAGCTTTAATACGAACTACGAGCAGTTCTTC.

This clonotype was detected only a few times. The chain employs TRBV12-3 or TRBV12-4 and TRBJ2-7; maybe TRBD2 (5 bases). The CDR3 runs to 14 residues. The V end was cut by 5 bases, the J end by 0 bases, with 11 bases between. CDR3 sequence reads: CASSVREGSYEQYF. The CDR3 nucleotides read TGTGCCAGCAGTGTACGGGAAGGCTCCTACGAGCAGTACTTC.

This clonotype was observed a handful of times. The V and J genes are TRBV6-1 and TRBJ1-3; the D gene is possibly TRBD1 (6 bases). This CDR3 is built from 13 residues. The V end was cut by 11 bases, the J end by 3 bases, with 14 bases between. The V gene's germline CDR1 is MNHNS and CDR2 SASEGT. CDR3 region: CASQGQNGNTIYF. The CDR3 nucleotides read TGTGCCTCTCAGGGGCAAAATGGAAACACCATATATTTT.

This clonotype was observed a handful of times. This chain connects TRBV5-8 to TRBJ2-4; 7 bases line up with TRBD1. The junction had 10 bases not matched to a gene; V was cut back by 10 bases and J by 6 bases. The CDR3 totals 13 residues. Germline V CDR1 and CDR2: SGHTS, YDEGEE. Here the CDR3 reads CAGETGTANIQYF. In nucleotides, the CDR3 is TGTGCCGGGGAGACCGGGACAGCAAACATTCAGTACTTC. Variable domain in full (rest from reference TRBV5-8 and TRBJ2-4): EAGVTQSPTHLIKTRGQQATLRCSPISGHTSVYWYQQALGLGLQFLLWYDEGEERNRGNFPPRFSGRQFPNYSSELNVNALELEDSALYLCAGETGTANIQYFGAGTRLSVL.

This chain connects TRBV11-3 to TRBJ2-5, with D maybe TRBD2 (5 bases). TRBJ2-3 explains the end of the DNA better; the J call may be wrong. The V gene's germline CDR1 is SGHNT and CDR2 YENEEA. CDR3 length: 13 residues. This CDR3 reads CASSESGPGTQYF. The CDR3 DNA reads TGTGCCAGCAGCGAGAGCGGACCGGGTACGCAGTATTTT.

V and J are TRBV7-6 and TRBJ2-3; TRBD2 agrees at 8 bases. CDR3 length: 15 amino acids. Looked up from germline, CDR1 is SGHVS and CDR2 is FNYEAQ. V was pared by 4 bases and J by 0 bases, with 3 bases of the junction left unmatched. The CDR3 loop is CASSSGLVSTDTQYF. In DNA, the CDR3 is TGTGCCAGCAGCTCGGGACTAGTTAGCACAGATACGCAGTATTTT.

This clonotype was counted at least ten times. The J gene is TRBJ2-1, the V gene TRBV5-4; 7 bases are shared with TRBD1. The germline V gene has CDR1 SGHNT and CDR2 YYREEE (reference sequence). The CDR3 covers 14 residues. The V segment lost 6 bases and the J segment 7 bases; nucleotides outside the gene matches: 10. The CDR3 region is CASKKTGLRNEQFF. The DNA of the CDR3 is TGTGCCAGCAAAAAGACAGGGTTGAGGAATGAGCAGTTCTTC.

V and J are TRBV7-2 and TRBJ2-5; TRBD1 matches at 10 bases. V shed 2 bases and J 2 bases; nucleotides not matched to a gene: 2. Looked up from germline, CDR1 is SGHTA and CDR2 is FQGNSA. The CDR3 contains 15 residues. The CDR3 DNA reads TGTGCCAGCAGCTTATGGGGACAGGGGCAAGAGACCCAGTACTTC. This sequence encodes CASSLWGQGQETQYF.

This clonotype was seen more than once but under ten times. J is TRBJ1-1 and V is TRBV6-6; no firm D call. Germline V gene sequence: CDR1 MNHNY, CDR2 SVGAGI (reference sequence). V was pared by 2 bases and J by 0 bases, with 7 bases between. The CDR3 has 14 residues. CDR3 protein: CASSYGDMNTEAFF. CDR3 in DNA: TGTGCCAGCAGTTACGGAGATATGAACACTGAAGCTTTCTTT.